The 25 T cell receptor beta chains below all came from one sample that was sequenced in a study of T cells after yellow fever vaccination. TCRdb reanalysed the 5' RACE reads using MiXCR and keeps one entry per CDR3 protein. The data show under 150,000 distinct CDR3 sequences, roughly 8% seen once. The material was CD4+ T cells sorted from PBMCs, obtained 5 days after the yellow fever booster vaccination. These receptors originate from a man aged 25 to 40 who received the YFV17D yellow fever vaccine.

This clonotype occurred many times. This chain uses TRBV7-2 with TRBJ2-1; D is uncertain. Trimming removed 5 bases from V and 3 bases from J, with 17 bases in between. The germline V gene has CDR1 SGHTA and CDR2 FQGNSA. CDR3 length: 16 amino acids. The CDR3 protein is CASSGTGSTHYNEQFF. The DNA of the CDR3 is TGTGCCAGCAGCGGCACCGGGTCAACCCACTACAATGAGCAGTTCTTC.

Details on this clonotype: With a much larger clone just one base away, this may be a read error. The gene calls are TRBV4-1 and TRBJ2-7; the D call may be TRBD1 or TRBD2 (5 bases each). The CDR3 is 13 amino acids. Per germline, CDR1 MGHRA and CDR2 YSYEKL. This CDR3 is CASSRDRNYKQYF. CDR3 nucleotide sequence: TGCGCCAGCAGCCGGGACCGAAACTACAAGCAGTACTTC.

Note on this clonotype: The junction does not match germline at one end; this may be a read error. The chain combines TRBV5-1 with TRBJ1-1; maybe TRBD1 (6 bases). The CDR3 has 14 residues. Per germline, CDR1 SGHRS and CDR2 YFSETQ. The CDR3 coding sequence is TGCGCCAGCAGCGGACAGTCCTTGAAGACTGAAGCTTTCTTT. Amino acid sequence: CASSGQSLKTEAFF. Based on the CDR3 plus reference TRBV5-1 and TRBJ1-1, the full variable domain is KAGVTQTPRYLIKTRGQQVTLSCSPISGHRSVSWYQQTPGQGLQFLFEYFSETQRNKGNFPGRFSGRQFSNSRSEMNVSTLELGDSALYLCASSGQSLKTEAFFGQGTRLTVV.

Many counts were recorded for this clonotype. The gene calls are TRBV20-1 and TRBJ2-5, with no clear D. The CDR3 totals 12 residues. The germline V gene encodes CDR1 DFQATT and CDR2 SNEGSKA (reference sequence). Trimming left V 3 bases short and J 4 bases short, with 9 bases between. Written as DNA, the CDR3 is TGCAGTGCTAGTTTGTCCGGAGAGACCCAGTACTTC. It codes for CSASLSGETQYF.

This clonotype was picked up many times. The chain has TRBV7-8 and TRBJ2-7, with 8 bases aligning to TRBD1. CDR3 length: 16 amino acids. Germline assignment: CDR1 SGHVS and CDR2 FQNEAQ. J gave up 1 base and V 5 bases, and 10 bases lay outside the gene matches. In DNA, the CDR3 is TGTGCCAGCAGCCCCCGCGCAGGGGGCAATTCCTACGAGCAGTACTTC. Translating it yields CASSPRAGGNSYEQYF.

This clonotype was observed at least ten times. The V gene is TRBV5-4, the J gene TRBJ2-3, with 10 bases that match TRBD2. This CDR3 region has 14 residues. The V segment lost 4 bases and the J segment 4 bases; nucleotides outside the gene matches: 3. Germline V gene data show CDR1 as SGHNT and CDR2 as YYREEE (reference sequence). The CDR3, as DNA: TGTGCCAGCAGCCAGGGACTAGCGTCAGATACGCAGTATTTT. This encodes CASSQGLASDTQYF.

The chain combines TRBV18 with TRBJ1-3; D is unresolved. CDR3 length: 14 residues. V dropped 4 bases and J dropped 0 bases, with 7 bases sitting between them. Germline values: CDR1 KGHSH, CDR2 LQKENI. CDR3 sequence (DNA): TGTGCCAGCTCACAGGGTTACTCTGGAAACACCATATATTTT. Translation gives CASSQGYSGNTIYF. Full variable domain (outside the CDR3, taken from reference TRBV18 and TRBJ1-3): NAGVMQNPRHLVRRRGQEARLRCSPMKGHSHVYWYRQLPEEGLKFMVYLQKENIIDESGMPKERFSAEFPKEGPSILRIQQVVRGDSAAYFCASSQGYSGNTIYFGEGSWLTVV.

This clonotype was seen repeatedly, ten times or more. The DNA of the CDR3 is TGTGCCAGCAGCCAAGATGTGCGGGGGGACACCGGGGAGCTGTTTTTT. This gives the protein CASSQDVRGDTGELFF. This chain links TRBV4-2 with TRBJ2-2; TRBD2 aligns across 8 bases. V lost 0 bases to trimming and J lost 3 bases; unmatched junction nucleotides: 3. Germline CDR1 reads LGHNA; CDR2 reads YNFKEQ. This CDR3 spans 16 amino acids.

The sample holds many counts of this clonotype. The V and J genes are TRBV30 and TRBJ2-1; TRBD2 agrees at 10 bases. Germline V lookup: CDR1 GTSNPN, CDR2 SVGIG (reference sequence). The CDR3 sequence is 14 residues long. Unmatched junction bases numbered 10, after V lost 4 bases and J lost 10 bases. This CDR3 reads CAWKSGRAYGEQFF. CDR3 in DNA: TGTGCCTGGAAAAGCGGGAGGGCCTACGGGGAGCAGTTCTTC.

This clonotype was seen repeatedly, ten times or more. The chain links TRBV27 to TRBJ2-7; D call uncertain. Between the trimmed V and J ends, which lost 1 base and 2 bases, there was a span of 9 bases. Germline loops: CDR1 MNHEY, CDR2 SMNVEV (reference sequence). The CDR3 length is 14 residues. The DNA of the CDR3 is TGTGCCAGCAGTTTATGGCAATCCGCCTACGAGCAGTACTTC. Its translation: CASSLWQSAYEQYF.

In this sample, this clonotype turned up many times. The chain couples TRBV7-2 to TRBJ2-1, with TRBD1 matching 9 bases. The junction had 5 bases not matched to a gene; V was cut back by 0 bases and J by 8 bases. Germline-derived CDR1 and CDR2 are SGHTA and FQGNSA. The CDR3 runs to 15 residues. The CDR3 DNA reads as TGTGCCAGCAGCTTAGCGGGACAGGGATGGCATGAGCAGTTCTTC. It is translated as CASSLAGQGWHEQFF.

This clonotype was seen ten or more times. The CDR3 here is CASSTAGTQYF. The CDR3 coding sequence is TGTGCCAGCAGTACAGCCGGGACCCAGTACTTC. The chain combines TRBV6-5 with TRBJ2-5; D is unclear. This CDR3 comprises 11 residues. V was trimmed by 5 bases and J by 7 bases, leaving 8 bases between them. Germline V gene sequence: CDR1 MNHEY, CDR2 SVGAGI.

This chain links TRBV9 with TRBJ2-2; possibly TRBD2 for D (5 bases). The CDR3 is made up of 14 amino acids. The germline V and J ends were trimmed by 4 bases and 7 bases, with 14 bases remaining between them. Germline assignment: CDR1 SGDLS and CDR2 YYNGEE. CDR3 protein: CASSSMGDGGELFF. The CDR3 region has the DNA TGTGCCAGCAGCAGTATGGGAGACGGCGGGGAGCTGTTTTTT.

This clonotype was counted many times. This rearrangement joins TRBV6-5 to TRBJ2-6; D is unclear. The ends were cut back, 6 bases at V and 0 bases at J, with 9 bases in the middle. The CDR3 has 15 residues. Per the germline V gene, CDR1 is MNHEY and CDR2 is SVGAGI. The CDR3 sequence: CASSRYFSGANVLTF. CDR3 DNA sequence: TGTGCCAGCAGCCGCTATTTCTCTGGGGCCAACGTCCTGACTTTC.

This clonotype was counted at least ten times. The J gene is TRBJ2-5, the V gene TRBV6-2 or TRBV6-3; TRBD2 matches 8 bases. Germline V lookup: CDR1 MNHEY, CDR2 SVGEGT. This CDR3 spans 17 amino acids. The J segment lost 3 bases and the V segment lost 4 bases, leaving 13 bases of the junction unmatched. The CDR3 bases are TGTGCCAGCAGTTTTGGCCTCTCGAGAGCGGGAGAAGAGACCCAGTACTTC. Its translation: CASSFGLSRAGEETQYF.

This clonotype was counted at least ten times. For the CDR3, the DNA is TGTGCCACGGCCCGCAGCACAGATACGCAGTATTTT. Translation: CATARSTDTQYF. The gene calls are TRBV12-3 or TRBV12-4 and TRBJ2-3; D gene unclear. The length of the CDR3 is 12 residues. The V end was cut by 10 bases, the J end by 0 bases, with 8 bases between.

In its sample, this clonotype was seen many times. The V gene is TRBV6-2 or TRBV6-3, the J gene TRBJ2-1; D gene uncertain. Per germline, CDR1 MNHEY and CDR2 SVGEGT. The CDR3 totals 12 residues. The V end was cut by 5 bases, the J end by 11 bases, with 13 bases between. CDR3 loop: CASSRPDPKQFF. CDR3 DNA sequence: TGTGCCAGCAGTCGTCCGGACCCAAAGCAGTTCTTC.

This clonotype occurred many times. The chain couples TRBV15 to TRBJ2-1; TRBD2 matches at 7 bases. V shed 0 bases and J 7 bases; nucleotides not matched to a gene: 15. CDR3 length equals 18 residues. Looked up from germline, CDR1 is LNHNV and CDR2 is YYDKDF (reference sequence). DNA for the CDR3: TGTGCCACCAGCAGAGAGACCACTGGCGGGAGACCCGTGAATGAGCAGTTCTTC. Protein: CATSRETTGGRPVNEQFF.

This clonotype has a count of ten or more. This sequence joins TRBV28 and TRBJ2-2, with D possibly TRBD1 on 5 matching bases. The V end was cut by 7 bases, the J end by 6 bases, with 18 bases between. Germline CDR1 MDHEN, CDR2 SYDVKM. The CDR3 is 15 amino acids. This chain's CDR3 is CASTTPRGRPGELFF. In DNA form, the CDR3 reads TGTGCCAGCACTACGCCTAGGGGAAGACCCGGGGAGCTGTTTTTT.

This clonotype was observed at least ten times. This chain links TRBV20-1 with TRBJ2-3; TRBD2 aligns across 8 bases. Germline CDR1 and CDR2: DFQATT and SNEGSKA (reference sequence). This CDR3 has 15 residues. V shed 6 bases, J shed 2 bases, and the junction held 10 bases outside the gene matches. CDR3 in DNA: TGCAGTGCCGCCATAGCGGGGAGCTCCACAGATACGCAGTATTTT. Encoded protein: CSAAIAGSSTDTQYF.

The genes are TRBV18 and TRBJ2-5; D is unclear. The germline CDR1 and CDR2 sequences are KGHSH and LQKENI. The CDR3 length is 14 residues. Trimming left V 3 bases short and J 5 bases short, with 13 bases between. This chain's CDR3 is CASSPQKIGETQYF. CDR3 coding DNA: TGTGCCAGCTCACCTCAAAAGATTGGGGAGACCCAGTACTTC.

This clonotype was observed at least ten times. This chain connects TRBV25-1 to TRBJ2-5; a possible D gene is TRBD1 (5 bases). Germline CDR1 reads MGHDK; CDR2 reads SYGVNS. The CDR3 runs to 13 residues. V was trimmed by 4 bases and J by 5 bases, leaving 11 bases between them. The CDR3 spells CASSAAGWETQYF. The CDR3 DNA follows: TGTGCCAGCAGTGCAGCAGGGTGGGAGACCCAGTACTTC.

At least ten counts were recorded for this clonotype. This rearrangement joins TRBV6-5 to TRBJ2-7; 8 bases are shared with TRBD2. The germline V gene has CDR1 MNHEY and CDR2 SVGAGI. There are 15 residues in the CDR3. J lost 2 bases, V lost 0 bases, and 3 bases had no gene match. In DNA form, the CDR3 reads TGTGCCAGCAGTTACTCAGTAGCGGGGACCTACGAGCAGTACTTC. Its translation is CASSYSVAGTYEQYF.

This clonotype occurred many times. This sequence joins TRBV6-1 and TRBJ2-3; 9 bases are a match to TRBD2. The V and J ends lost 8 bases and 2 bases, in that order; junction bases with no gene match: 2. The CDR3 is made up of 13 amino acids. Germline lookup yields CDR1 MNHNS and CDR2 SASEGT. The CDR3 loop reads CASASGDTDTQYF. The CDR3 DNA is TGTGCCAGCGCTAGCGGGGACACAGATACGCAGTATTTT.

This clonotype was detected ten times or more. The V call is TRBV20-1, the J call TRBJ2-2; 9 bases align to TRBD1. Germline loops: CDR1 DFQATT, CDR2 SNEGSKA (reference sequence). Trimming removed 5 bases from V and 4 bases from J; junction bases left unmatched: 8. The CDR3 is 15 amino acids. This CDR3 reads CSAGPGQGLTGELFF. DNA of the CDR3: TGCAGTGCTGGGCCGGGACAGGGCCTCACCGGGGAGCTGTTTTTT.